This T cell receptor (beta chain) derives from a study of beta chain features in type 1 diabetes. Across the whole study: There were approximately 100,000,000 sorted cells examined across all samples.

The entirety of the isolated RNA underwent reverse transcription, so expressed TCRB transcripts were sequenced. Assay used: immunoSEQ multiplex PCR; TCRdb lists only in-frame clones, some missing. Of around 250,000 clones listed, approximately 15% are singletons. Turning to this clone: The antigen is unknown.

In all sorted populations, purity surpassed 95%. Germline assignment: CDR1 MNHEY and CDR2 SVGAGI. Trimming shortened V by 5 bases and J by 6 bases, and 20 bases separated the two germline ends. The CDR3 covers 15 residues. Study-wide results and limits: VDJ junctions from type 1 diabetes patients carried fewer insertions and larger deletions. Shorter TCRB CDR3s, moderately but significantly so, were found in Type 1 diabetes patients in all four CD4+ subsets.

The V and J genes are TRBV6-5 and TRBJ2-7; tentative D call: TRBD2 (6 bases). The sample consisted of naive CD4+ T cells from blood. The receptor was isolated from a man aged 30 to 39 with type 1 diabetes. The CDR3 sequence: CASSGIRHGGFEQYF. The CDR3 region has the DNA TGTGCCAGCAGTGGCATACGTCACGGGGGATTCGAGCAGTACTTC.